This T cell receptor beta chain came from a study of T cell responses to AZD1222 COVID-19 vaccine. Study observations and caveats: With two AZD1222 doses given, Spike-specific TCR breadth and depth both rose.

Regarding this clone: What it recognizes is unknown. In the same sample, other DNA sequences code for this CDR3.

Combined were second doses at about 4 or about 12 weeks. V lost 4 bases to trimming and J lost 7 bases, with 4 bases between them. Germline V gene lookup returns CDR1 MNHEY and CDR2 SVGAGI. The CDR3 has 11 amino acids. Profiling relied on immunoSEQ multiplex PCR, and the TCRdb table lists in-frame clones only, not all of them. The data contain some 140,000 clones, approximately 95% of them singletons. Sequenced material: peripheral blood, taken 28 days after the second AZD1222 dose. The chain recombines TRBV6-5 with TRBJ2-2; no clear D gene. The receptor's source is an adult who received the AZD1222 COVID-19 vaccine. The CDR3 DNA sequence: TGTGCCAGCAGTTTCCGCGGGGAGCTGTTTTTT. It specifies CASSFRGELFF.